The clone carrying this TCR beta chain appeared a few times. Its antigen is not known. V gave up 1 base and J gave up 0 bases, with 13 bases separating them. There are 16 residues in the CDR3. Per germline, CDR1 MGHRA and CDR2 YSYEKL. The data were obtained in a study of glioma-infiltrating T cells. Study summary: Before surgery, glioma patients received dexamethasone for at most six days. General observations from the study: CDR3 overlap between tissue and blood was very small.

Using RNA template, CDR3s of TCR alpha and beta were amplified with iRepertoire arm-PCR. MiXCR was run by TCRdb on the multiplex PCR reads, yielding one entry per CDR3 protein. The data contain about 410,000 distinct CDR3 sequences, roughly 41% of them singletons. Material: glioma tissue, nonneoplastic brain tissue, or PBMCs (not recorded which). This clonotype was sampled from a human donor with low-grade glioma or glioblastoma, undergoing nonglioma brain surgery, or in good health (not recorded which). The chain carries TRBV4-1 and TRBJ2-7, with D possibly matching TRBD1 (6 bases). CDR3 nucleotide sequence: TGCGCCAGCAGCCAAGGTCAAAACAGGGACTCCTACGAGCAGTACTTC. Its protein is CASSQGQNRDSYEQYF.